This T cell receptor beta chain was found in a study of blood T cell repertoires in COVID-19. As for the study in general: There were acute and convalescent COVID-19 samples, and they came from the United States, Italy and Spain.

Assay: immunoSEQ multiplex PCR; the TCRdb copy retains only in-frame clones and omits some. The sample consists of more than 250,000 clones, around 87% of them appearing once. Each participant's cohort was designated according to participant-reported clinical history. The count of this clone is one. This TCR came from a woman aged 30 to 39 who had recovered from COVID-19. The specimen sequenced was PBMCs or T cells enriched from blood (not recorded which).

This CDR3 is CASSLAAGNQPQHF. The CDR3, as DNA: TGTGCCAGCAGCTTAGCGGCGGGCAATCAGCCCCAGCATTTT. The rearrangement joins TRBV7-9 to TRBJ1-5; D gene ambiguous. Trimming took 0 bases from V and 2 from J, leaving 5 bases between them. CDR3 length: 14 amino acids. Per the germline V gene, CDR1 is SEHNR and CDR2 is FQNEAQ (reference sequence).